This T cell receptor (beta chain) is drawn from a study of beta chain features in type 1 diabetes. This CDR3 contains 12 residues. The trim removed 9 bases at V and 3 bases at J, leaving 4 bases unmatched. The germline CDR1 and CDR2 sequences are MNHEY and SMNVEV (reference sequence). Study findings and constraints: A closer apparent resemblance between naive, central memory and Treg TCRB repertoires was seen in patients than in healthy donors. Possible PCR preference for shorter templates applied equally to patients and controls.

The sample holds a few counts of this clone. The antigen is not known. CD4+ naive, central memory, regulatory and stem cell-like memory cells were sorted via CD45RO/CCR7/CD25/CD127/CD95/CD27. Every isolated RNA sample was fully reverse transcribed, so sequencing captured expressed TCRB transcripts. Data came from immunoSEQ multiplex PCR; TCRdb stores just in-frame clones and leaves some out. The table lists 200,000 to 250,000 clones, 7.5% to 10% of them singletons. The rearrangement links TRBV27 to TRBJ2-7; 8 nucleotides align to TRBD1. Sequencing used naive CD4+ T cells from blood. The TCR originated in a woman in her late teens or twenties in good health. This CDR3 reads CARQGVLYEQYF. As DNA, the CDR3 is TGTGCCAGACAGGGGGTTCTCTACGAGCAGTACTTC.